This T cell receptor (beta chain) comes out of a study of cytomegalovirus exposure and HLA in healthy donors (TCRdb year 2017). The study in broad terms: An earlier analysis of 587 of the donors reported 250 to 350 Gb of sequence data and some 120 million unique TCR beta sequences from approximately 180 million T cells. An early release that covered 500 to 800 HLA-typed donors contained around 330 gigabases of sequencing data and tens of millions of unique TCR sequences. Among the approximately 400 genotyped donors, about 83% belonged to the genetic ancestry cluster associated with self-reported Caucasian donors. The aim of the study was to test whether cataloging public T cell receptors could identify signatures of past pathogen exposure. The study used immunosequencing to profile the T cell repertoires of around 600 subjects and linked those repertoires to cytomegalovirus serostatus. Besides the first cohort of approximately 710 subjects, a separate validation cohort made up of 120 different subjects was used. To predict cytomegalovirus infection status, the study brought together high-throughput TCR immunosequencing, statistical association of individual TCRs with disease status, and machine learning. A later analysis re-analyzed previously published TCR beta repertoires from roughly 690 donors and added high-resolution HLA genotyping to study TCR occurrence patterns. In the later analysis, no new phenotypic data were used to find candidate immune exposures; instead, reliance was placed on TCR beta sequences and their occurrence across donors. To decide whether each TCR beta V gene segment behaved as functional or pseudogenic, an earlier analysis of some 580 of the donors relied on high-throughput TCR beta sequencing. Donor age, sex, ethnicity and CMV serostatus were collected together with the repertoire data. In a later genetic analysis, genome-wide SNP genotypes for about 65% of the roughly 700 donors were used, and that subset was treated as a discovery cohort. All discovery cohort repertoires had been generated using a single sequencing platform. HLA typing covered class I and class II loci at four-digit resolution. The number of typed donors differed by locus: roughly 629-640 for A, B, C, DRB1 and DQB1; approximately 520 for DQA1; 606 for DPA1; and approximately 450 for DPB1. Because of strong linkage in the cohort, roughly five DR-DQ haplotypes were treated as single units for association and clustering. Among roughly 370 genotyped donors of the cohort, an average of roughly 240,000 unique TCR beta nucleotide sequences were sequenced per donor, roughly 18% of them non-productive.

Study-wide findings and limitations: A further reported finding was that TCR beta sequences accurately predicted the HLA-A and HLA-B alleles for most subjects in the first cohort. The only immune exposure information available for the cohort was CMV serostatus. In vitro tests confirmed that a few of the cytomegalovirus-associated TCR beta chains recognize cytomegalovirus antigens. Most CMV-associated TCR beta chains appeared to be HLA-restricted in a later analysis, and the HLA associations seemed to be driven largely by CMV exposure. In a later genetic analysis, a missense DCLRE1C variant was associated with V-gene and J-gene trimming of TCR beta chains, and the association was replicated in an independent cohort. In a later analysis, several top co-occurrence clusters were reported to appear linked to parvovirus B19, influenza, CMV and Epstein-Barr virus. The cohort was sequenced for TCR beta chains only, and without alpha or paired-chain data the features that could be detected were limited. The 87-base-pair reads could not distinguish some IMGT-functional V segments, including TRBV6-2 and TRBV6-3, so those segments were excluded. A later genetic analysis reported fewer N-insertions in productive TCRs among donors in an Asian-associated ancestry cluster than the roughly 620-donor mean. A total of about 150 TCR beta chains were listed by the study as associated with cytomegalovirus. Assigning TCR associations to individual alleles was difficult when HLA alleles, especially DR and DQ, strongly co-occurred. In a later analysis, the rate of TCR association differed among HLA loci, with DRB1 alleles having the most associated TCRs and HLA-C alleles having the fewest. Because counts were too low, seventeen rarely observed V segments, including chromosome 9 orphons, were left out of the earlier analysis of some 640 of the donors. Broadly in line with IMGT annotations, most TCR beta V segments showed up in productive rearrangements about 87% or about 30% of the time in an earlier analysis of around 600 of the donors. A group of highly shared sequence variants was considered likely to be a technical artifact of the sequencing pipeline. In a later analysis, HLA-associated TCR beta chains showed more clonal expansion and lower generation probabilities than non-associated chains that were equally common. Sequencing depth was assumed to be roughly uniform across donors in the presence/absence analyses, though that assumption may not hold. In both the original and validation cohorts, the classifier was reported to diagnose cytomegalovirus status with high specificity and sensitivity. In a later analysis, around 15,000 TCR beta sequences were associated with specific HLA alleles at a false discovery rate of 0.05. Most TCR sequences were observed very rarely across donors, whereas some public TCRs were present in many individuals. It was suggested by the authors that the approach could potentially be generalized to other disease states and immunological phenotypes. Correlated functional status among segregating V segments might be attributable to linkage disequilibrium, but an unknown experimental factor could not be ruled out. Because HLA typing was unavailable for some donors at each locus, only the typed subset was used in association tests.

In total, more than 500 healthy bone marrow donors made up the cohort. At the time of sampling, every cohort member was nominally healthy, though immune exposures that went unrecorded were likely present. The donor was CMV seropositive and was included in the group of 250 to 350 seropositive cohort members. A peripheral blood sample was collected from each donor, and TCR beta sequencing was performed on peripheral blood mononuclear cells. The Qiagen DNeasy Blood Extraction Kit was used to extract genomic DNA from the blood cell samples. Libraries were built with the immunoSEQ multiplex PCR assay. For the multiplex PCR, a mixture combining 60 forward primers for TCR Vbeta segments and 13 reverse primers for TCR Jbeta segments was used. The CDR3 region of rearranged TCR beta genes was amplified from genomic DNA with a multiplex PCR assay. On the Illumina HiSeq System, the amplified TCR beta libraries were sequenced as 87-base-pair reads. Regarding the original processing steps: Across the 670 or so repertoires, a later analysis counted roughly 84 million unique TCR beta chains, some 11 million of which were shared by at least two donors. Raw reads were error-corrected and collapsed into unique sequences by a nearest-neighbor algorithm in which closely related sequences were merged to remove PCR and sequencing errors. To assign V, D and J gene segments, CDR3 sequences were aligned to IMGT reference sequences. For a sequence to be retained, a match of at least six nucleotides was required to both a V gene segment and a J gene segment. Rearrangements were called productive when the CDR3 lacked stop codons and stayed in frame with V and J; all others were non-productive. Following IMGT convention, CDR3 was defined as the stretch from the second conserved V-encoded cysteine to the conserved J-encoded phenylalanine. Sequences without an unambiguous match to a single V gene segment were excluded from the earlier analysis of over 500 of the donors. An earlier analysis of a few hundred of the donors called V segments functional above 56.7% productive rearrangements and segregating when the between-donor standard deviation exceeded 5%. A statistical classification framework was built for diagnosing cytomegalovirus status from the catalog of TCR beta chain sequences. In a later analysis, V and J genes were assigned by comparing TCR nucleotide sequences against IMGT/GENE-DB human TR gene sequences. In a later analysis, CDR3 sequences and most-parsimonious VDJ recombination scenarios were assigned using the TCRdist pipeline. A later analysis defined each TCR beta chain by its CDR3 amino acid sequence plus V-gene family, and excluded reads lacking a unique V-gene family. In a later analysis, a few hundred highly shared, low-generation-probability nucleotide sequences were removed to address suspected cross-contamination and a sequencing artifact. In a later analysis, a clonal expansion index was calculated for each public chain from normalized within-repertoire ranks of inferred template counts. Generation probabilities in a later analysis came from a VDJ recombination model fitted to out-of-frame rearrangements, and those results were checked against IGoR. In a later analysis, hypergeometric tests were used to score TCR-TCR, TCR-HLA and TCR-CMV co-occurrence, with a repertoire-size bias correction applied to TCR pairs. A later analysis estimated false discovery rates by permuting HLA or CMV assignments 20 times. In a later analysis, co-occurring TCRs were grouped using DBSCAN, and TCRdist sequence similarity was added for clustering within HLA-allele-positive subsets. Co-occurrence clustering excluded repertoires with fewer than 30,000 or more than 120,000 public chains, plus five with anomalous nucleotide sharing. The source is immuneACCESS, and TCRdb retained only in-frame sequences with V and J called. Part of the clones is not carried over; for the studies checked, unresolved V genes explain less than half of this, and the remainder is unexplained. Clone size and V and J calls were adopted from that table, with D and trimming inferred from the DNA. This sample has around 160,000 clones in its table, and approximately 80% of those were observed once. Approximately 9.8% of the sample goes to the ten largest clones.

About this clone: Its antigen is still unknown. Base qualities were left out, and no much larger clone turns up one base away.

Its CDR3 holds 16 amino acids, cysteine through phenylalanine. The CDR3 DNA has 48 bases and is translated from base 1. CDR1 and CDR2, looked up from the germline V gene, are SGDLS and YYNGEE. Trimming removed 0 bases from V and 1 base from J, leaving 13 bases between the germline ends. The sequencing input was PBMCs. This sequence uses TRBV9 and TRBJ1-1; the D gene cannot be named for sure. This receptor was taken from a man aged 18 to 29 in good health and CMV-seropositive. The CDR3 region: CASSVARERANTEAFF. The nucleotide sequence is TGTGCCAGCAGCGTAGCTCGTGAGAGGGCGAACACTGAAGCTTTCTTT.